This TCR beta chain was captured by sequencing in a study of siplizumab effects on memory and regulatory T cells. Study-wide points: Unstimulated naive T cells seemed to show more diversity than memory cells did, and they also seemed to be among the major contributors to the alloresponse.

This CDR3 comprises 17 residues. V was pared by 0 bases and J by 2 bases, with 11 bases between. Of note for this clone: As yet, its antigen is unknown.

The study took a few donor pairs, and their unstimulated naive, memory, effector memory and TEMRA subsets were sequenced. Clones were sequenced by immunoSEQ multiplex PCR, and TCRdb holds only the in-frame ones, with some missing. The sample consists of some 64,000 clones, around three quarters of them appearing once. The sequenced material came from memory CD4+ T cells sorted from blood. This TCR derives from a human donor in good health. The V call is TRBV23-1, the J call TRBJ2-6, with D maybe TRBD2 (5 bases). TRBV23-1 carries the ORF label, with uncertain function. The CDR3 region has the DNA TGCGCCAGCAGTCAATCCGGGAAGCGTCCTGGGGCCAACGTCCTGACTTTC. It codes for CASSQSGKRPGANVLTF.